Listed below are T cell receptor beta chains from one sample, sequenced in a study of CD8+CD57+ T cells in acquired aplastic anemia. TCRdb re-called the reads through MiXCR, storing one row per CDR3 protein. The table shows around 21,000 distinct CDR3 sequences, with approximately 37% occurring only once. The sequenced sample consisted of CD8+CD57+ T cells sorted from PBMCs. These receptors all come from a human donor with aplastic anemia. Each CDR3 is given with its conserved first and last residue. Each record gives: D gene, clone size, V gene, J gene, CDR3 DNA, CDR3 protein. D genes are given only for firm matches. Clone size, where shown, is once, few, many, or a class for clones that have expanded.

d_gene: TRBD1; abundance: -; v_gene: TRBV2; j_gene: TRBJ1-6; CDR3nt: TGTGCCAGCATCGGGACAGGCCTCCTCTCTAGTTCACCCCTCCACTTT; CDR3aa: CASIGTGLLSSSPLHF
d_gene: TRBD2; abundance: many; v_gene: TRBV5-6; j_gene: TRBJ2-7; CDR3nt: TGTGCCAGCAGCTCCGGACTAGCGGGTTGGTACGAGCAGTACTTC; CDR3aa: CASSSGLAGWYEQYF
d_gene: TRBD1; abundance: many; v_gene: TRBV20-1; j_gene: TRBJ2-7; CDR3nt: TGCAGTGCTAGAGAGGACAGGGACTACGAGCAGTACTTC; CDR3aa: CSAREDRDYEQYF
d_gene: -; abundance: few; v_gene: TRBV29-1; j_gene: TRBJ2-7; CDR3nt: TGCAGCGCTGAATATGGGAAAGCCACAGGGACCTACGAGCAGTACTTC; CDR3aa: CSAEYGKATGTYEQYF
d_gene: TRBD1; abundance: few; v_gene: TRBV9; j_gene: TRBJ1-1; CDR3nt: TGTGCCAGCAGCGACGCAGGGGGCACTGAAGCTTTCTTT; CDR3aa: CASSDAGGTEAFF
d_gene: -; abundance: -; v_gene: TRBV6-2/TRBV6-3; j_gene: TRBJ2-3; CDR3nt: TGTGCCAGCAAGCGGCCTTCTAGCACAGATGCGCAGTATTTT; CDR3aa: CASKRPSSTDAQYF
d_gene: -; abundance: few; v_gene: TRBV10-2; j_gene: TRBJ2-7; CDR3nt: TGCGCCAGCGGGTACGAGCAGTACTTC; CDR3aa: CASGYEQYF
d_gene: TRBD1; abundance: -; v_gene: TRBV24-1; j_gene: TRBJ1-1; CDR3nt: TGTGCCACCGGATCGGGACAGGGTGACACTGAAGCTTTCTTT; CDR3aa: CATGSGQGDTEAFF
d_gene: TRBD1; abundance: many; v_gene: TRBV20-1; j_gene: TRBJ1-6; CDR3nt: TGCAGTGCTAGTGGACAGGGAGATAATTCACCCCTCCACTTT; CDR3aa: CSASGQGDNSPLHF
d_gene: -; abundance: -; v_gene: TRBV19; j_gene: TRBJ1-1; CDR3nt: TGTGCCAGTAGTATAGGCAGGGGGAACACTGAAGCTTTCTTT; CDR3aa: CASSIGRGNTEAFF
d_gene: TRBD2; abundance: -; v_gene: TRBV6-5; j_gene: TRBJ2-5; CDR3nt: TGTGCCAGCAGTGAAATCGGGATAGCGGGAGAGACCCAGTACTTC; CDR3aa: CASSEIGIAGETQYF
d_gene: -; abundance: few; v_gene: TRBV24-1; j_gene: TRBJ2-1; CDR3nt: TGTGCCACCAGTGATTTGCTAAACTCTGATCAGTTCTTC; CDR3aa: CATSDLLNSDQFF
d_gene: -; abundance: -; v_gene: TRBV5-6; j_gene: TRBJ2-6; CDR3nt: TGTGCCAGCAGCTTTCTCAGGGCTGGTGGGGCCAACGTCCTGACTTTC; CDR3aa: CASSFLRAGGANVLTF
d_gene: -; abundance: once; v_gene: TRBV12-3/TRBV12-4; j_gene: TRBJ1-1; CDR3nt: TGTGCCAGCAGTTTAAGCGGGGGGGCCAGGGCTGAAGCTTTCTTT; CDR3aa: CASSLSGGARAEAFF
d_gene: TRBD1; abundance: -; v_gene: TRBV6-1; j_gene: TRBJ2-3; CDR3nt: TGTGCCACCGAACCGGGACAGGGGCCCTTCACAGATACGCAGTATTTT; CDR3aa: CATEPGQGPFTDTQYF
d_gene: -; abundance: few; v_gene: TRBV2; j_gene: TRBJ2-1; CDR3nt: TGTGCCAGCAGTGAAGCGCTTTTTACAGATACGCAGTTCTTC; CDR3aa: CASSEALFTDTQFF